Given below is one T cell receptor (beta chain) in context. Antigen: not known. The data belong to a study of T-cell memory formation after mild COVID-19. General observations from the study: Contracting clones localized mainly to CM and EM when CD4+ and mainly to EMRA when CD8+. Memory cells collected pre-infection included some clones that later responded, suggesting cross-reactive memory joined.

CDR1 is SGHAT, CDR2 FQNNGV, per germline. Trimming left V 6 bases short and J 2 bases short, with 10 bases between. The CDR3 has 13 amino acids. TCRdb called the 5' RACE reads again in MiXCR, with one record for every CDR3 protein. The table lists about 170,000 distinct CDR3 sequences, over 10% of them singletons. The chain is built from TRBV11-2 and TRBJ2-5; D tentatively fits TRBD1 or TRBD2 (6 bases each). Sequencing input: PBMCs or a T cell subset sorted from them (not recorded which). This TCR came from a man between 18 and 35 years old who had mild COVID-19 (a few samples of this study predate the infection). Cell type and time point are not known. The CDR3 region is CASSTGAQETQYF. The CDR3 DNA reads TGTGCCAGCAGTACGGGGGCGCAAGAGACCCAGTACTTC.